This T cell receptor beta chain was profiled in a study of blood T cell repertoires in COVID-19. Study in general: COVID-19 samples from acute and convalescent phases originated in the United States, Italy and Spain. Sources were T cells, B-cell-depleted T cells, or PBMCs; the material itself was cDNA or gDNA.

The repertoire was sequenced with immunoSEQ multiplex PCR; TCRdb's copy has only in-frame clones and lacks some. The repertoire consists of 45,000 to 60,000 clones, with less than 90% occurring once and the leading ten covering under 2%. The CDR3 has 15 residues. Per the germline V gene, CDR1 is LNHDA and CDR2 is SQIVND (reference sequence). Unmatched junction bases numbered 7, after V lost 4 bases and J lost 4 bases. The V call is TRBV19, the J call TRBJ2-3; 8 nucleotides agree with TRBD1. This sequence originates from an older woman with acute or convalescent COVID-19. The sequencing sample was made of peripheral blood. This chain's CDR3 is CASSKPGQAPDTQYF. CDR3 DNA: TGTGCCAGTAGTAAGCCGGGACAGGCCCCAGATACGCAGTATTTT.